The text below deals with one T cell receptor beta chain. Its antigen has not been determined. Base qualities are not recorded, but no much larger clone differs from it by a single base. The record originates from a study of blood T cell repertoires in COVID-19 (TCRdb year 2020). For the wider study: Samples covering the acute and convalescent phases of COVID-19 were provided by collaborators in the United States, Italy and Spain. The prospective study material was composed of cDNA or gDNA derived from T cells, B-cell-depleted T cells, or PBMCs. The dataset comprised deeply sampled blood TCRbeta repertoires from subjects exposed to, actively infected with, or recovered from COVID-19. The repertoires were released in a freely available public database meant as a resource for research on the immune response to SARS-CoV-2. Samples were obtained from the ongoing ImmuneRACE study (first 160 participants) and from some 1,300 subjects provided by 6 global collaborators. Nearly every sample came with metadata listing a de-identified subject ID, COVID-19 status, age in years and sex. Where available, HLA class I and class II types were obtained from metadata supplied by the sample provider rather than from assay-based typing.

Study-wide conclusions, independent of this receptor: The quantity of clinical and demographic metadata differed by source and by participant and was supplied without curation.

The collaborating institutions used their own protocols to collect whole blood in K2EDTA tubes. For TCRbeta analysis, collaborators shipped samples in one of three forms: frozen whole blood, isolated PBMCs, or DNA extracted from either of those sample types. TCRbeta CDR3 regions were amplified from genomic DNA using the immunoSEQ Assay, a bias-controlled multiplex PCR. Under the source paper's analysis protocol: The number of nucleated cells in each sample was estimated by amplification of reference gene primers within the assay. To quantify the absolute abundance of each unique TCRbeta CDR3 rearrangement, sequence reads were collapsed and filtered. Productive Simpson clonality was computed per sample as the square root of Simpson's diversity index over productive rearrangements. TCRdb re-hosts the immuneACCESS table, in-frame sequences only. Its copies lack some clones; in the studies checked, an unresolved V gene accounts for under half of them, and the cause for the rest is not known. V, J and clone size reflect that table, while D and trimming were determined from the DNA. The sample yields 50,000 to 55,000 clones; approximately 84% were counted once. About 14% of the sample is in the top ten clones.

The sample taken for sequencing was peripheral blood. The origin of this receptor is a man aged 70 or older with acute or convalescent COVID-19.

In nucleotide form, the sequence is TGTGCCAGCAGTCGGGACAGCTATGGCTACACCTTC. Its translation is CASSRDSYGYTF. Recombination joined TRBV6-5 with TRBJ1-2, with 7 middle bases fitting TRBD1. Here V drops 5 bases and J drops 4 bases, and the junction holds 1 base not matched to any gene. The germline V gene provides CDR1 MNHEY and CDR2 SVGAGI. The CDR3 spans 12 residues, from the cysteine through the phenylalanine. Just CDR3 DNA is preserved here, 36 bases in frame from base 1.